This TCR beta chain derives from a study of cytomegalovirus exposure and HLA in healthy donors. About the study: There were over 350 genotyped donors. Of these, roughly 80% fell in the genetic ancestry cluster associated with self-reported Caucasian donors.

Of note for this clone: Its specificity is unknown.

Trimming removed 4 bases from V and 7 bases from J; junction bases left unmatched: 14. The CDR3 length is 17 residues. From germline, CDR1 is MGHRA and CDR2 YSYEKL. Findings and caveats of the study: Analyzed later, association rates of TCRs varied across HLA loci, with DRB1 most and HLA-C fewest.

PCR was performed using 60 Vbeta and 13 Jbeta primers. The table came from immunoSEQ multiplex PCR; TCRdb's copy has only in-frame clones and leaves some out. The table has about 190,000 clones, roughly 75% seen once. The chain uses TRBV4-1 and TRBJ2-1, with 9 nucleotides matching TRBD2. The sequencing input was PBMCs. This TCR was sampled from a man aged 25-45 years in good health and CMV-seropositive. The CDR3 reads CASSLGIAGVLGNEQFF. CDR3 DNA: TGCGCCAGCAGCCTGGGGATAGCGGGAGTGTTGGGGAATGAGCAGTTCTTC.